Listed here are 25 T cell receptor beta chains from one sample, sequenced in a study of control samples from healthy donors and cancer patients. Data came from immunoSEQ multiplex PCR; TCRdb stores just in-frame clones and leaves some out. The table has about 150,000 clones, about nine tenths seen once. Sequencing was performed on blood. All receptors come from a man aged 30-40 years in good health.

The V call is TRBV6-1, the J call TRBJ1-2; no reliable D call. V was cut by 3 bases and J by 2 bases, with 10 bases left in between. CDR1 is MNHNS and CDR2 is SASEGT in the germline V gene. This CDR3 region has 14 residues. Written as DNA, the CDR3 is TGTGCCAGCAGTGAGGGCAGTGTGAACTATGGCTACACCTTC. Its protein is CASSEGSVNYGYTF.

V and J are TRBV9 and TRBJ1-2; 10 bases are shared with TRBD1. With V trimmed by 4 bases and J by 5 bases, 5 bases remained unmatched. Germline-derived CDR1 and CDR2 are SGDLS and YYNGEE. The CDR3 extends over 14 amino acids. CDR3: CASSSPDRGYGYTF. Written as DNA, the CDR3 is TGTGCCAGCAGCAGCCCGGACAGGGGGTATGGCTACACCTTC.

V and J are TRBV7-3 and TRBJ2-6; D is unresolved. The V and J ends lost 5 bases and 0 bases respectively, with 5 bases between them. The CDR3 runs to 14 residues. CDR1 and CDR2 from the germline V gene are SGHTA and FQGTGA. The CDR3 loop is CASSQVSGANVLTF. CDR3 nucleotide sequence: TGTGCCAGCAGCCAAGTCTCTGGGGCCAACGTCCTGACTTTC.

The genes are TRBV6-5 and TRBJ1-1; D is undetermined. The V gene's germline CDR1 is MNHEY and CDR2 SVGAGI. The CDR3 extends over 14 amino acids. The ends were cut back, 2 bases at V and 0 bases at J, with 7 bases in the middle. In DNA form, the CDR3 reads TGTGCCAGCAGTTACCACGGTATGAACACTGAAGCTTTCTTT. It encodes CASSYHGMNTEAFF.

The genes are TRBV7-9 and TRBJ2-3; no clear D. There are 13 residues in the CDR3. Trimming took 4 bases from V and 6 from J, leaving 11 bases between them. Germline V gives CDR1 SEHNR, CDR2 FQNEAQ (reference sequence). CDR3 sequence (DNA): TGTGCCAGCAGCTCCGATCCGCGGGATACGCAGTATTTT. It yields the protein CASSSDPRDTQYF.

The CDR3 nucleotides are TGCGCCAGCAGCCAGGAGACTAGCGGGGGGTACGAGCAGTACTTC. This translates into CASSQETSGGYEQYF. The chain is built from TRBV4-1 and TRBJ2-7; TRBD2 matches at 13 bases. The CDR3 length is 15 residues. Germline V CDR1 and CDR2: MGHRA, YSYEKL. Trimming took 3 bases from V and 4 from J; bases not matched to a gene: 3.

For the CDR3, the DNA is TGCGCCAGCAGCCCTGCCGGGACAGGGGGCTCCTACGAGCAGTACTTC. It is translated as CASSPAGTGGSYEQYF. This chain connects TRBV5-1 to TRBJ2-7; 11 bases fit TRBD1. After removal of 4 bases from V and 0 bases from J, the junction contained 6 bases not matched to a gene. The germline gives CDR1 SGHRS, CDR2 YFSETQ. CDR3 length: 16 amino acids.

CDR3 bases: TGCGCCAGCAGCTTGGTAGGCAGATCGAACACTGAAGCTTTCTTT. As protein: CASSLVGRSNTEAFF. The chain joins TRBV5-1 to TRBJ1-1, with D hard to call. V was clipped by 0 bases and J by 1 base, with 10 bases between them. The length of the CDR3 is 15 residues. CDR1 is SGHRS and CDR2 is YFSETQ in the germline V gene.

The chain carries TRBV7-9 and TRBJ2-5; possibly TRBD2 for D (7 bases). Trimming removed 0 bases from V and 4 bases from J, with 9 bases in between. From germline, CDR1 is SEHNR and CDR2 FQNEAQ (reference sequence). This CDR3 contains 14 residues. The CDR3, as DNA: TGTGCCAGCAGCTTAGCGGGGGGGCCAGAGACCCAGTACTTC. Residues: CASSLAGGPETQYF.

The genes are TRBV2 and TRBJ1-4; 7 bases align to TRBD1. Germline CDR1 is SNHLY and CDR2 is FYNNEI. J was trimmed by 1 base and V by 6 bases; bases with no gene match: 5. CDR3 length: 15 amino acids. DNA of the CDR3: TGTGCCAGCAGGAGGGGACAGCAAACTAATGAAAAACTGTTTTTT. Amino acids: CASRRGQQTNEKLFF.

The chain has TRBV7-9 and TRBJ1-5, with TRBD1 matching 7 bases. Germline trimming cut 3 bases from V and 4 bases from J; bases unmatched to any gene: 3. This CDR3 comprises 14 residues. The germline V gene has CDR1 SEHNR and CDR2 FQNEAQ (reference sequence). CDR3 sequence (DNA): TGTGCCAGCAGCTTGACAGGGACGAATCAGCCCCAGCATTTT. Its protein is CASSLTGTNQPQHF.

The CDR3 here is CASSSVAGANVLTF. In DNA form, the CDR3 reads TGCGCCAGCAGCTCCGTCGCTGGGGCCAACGTCCTGACTTTC. The rearrangement uses TRBV5-1 and TRBJ2-6; D remains ambiguous. The CDR3 is 14 residues long. Germline CDR1 is SGHRS and CDR2 is YFSETQ. Trimming took off 3 bases at V and 2 bases at J, with 6 bases between the two ends.

The chain joins TRBV2 to TRBJ2-1, with a tentative D call TRBD2 (5 bases). The CDR3 loop spans 12 amino acids. Germline assignment: CDR1 SNHLY and CDR2 FYNNEI. V lost 2 bases and J lost 6, with 5 bases in between. The CDR3 region is CASSERGNEQFF. CDR3 DNA sequence: TGTGCCAGCAGTGAACGGGGCAATGAGCAGTTCTTC.

The chain is built from TRBV9 and TRBJ2-7; 10 nucleotides match TRBD1. This CDR3 is built from 14 residues. CDR1 is SGDLS, CDR2 YYNGEE, per germline. Losses at the gene ends were 3 bases for V and 3 bases for J; bases not matched to a gene: 3. In DNA, the CDR3 is TGTGCCAGCAGCGGGGACAGGGGAGGCTACGAGCAGTACTTC. Translating gives CASSGDRGGYEQYF.

This clone was seen only once. The genes are TRBV28 and TRBJ2-5, with D unresolved. This CDR3 has 11 amino acids. The germline V gene encodes CDR1 MDHEN and CDR2 SYDVKM. Trimming took 3 bases from V and 6 from J, leaving 5 bases between them. CDR3 protein: CASSFGKTQYF. CDR3 nucleotides: TGTGCCAGCAGTTTTGGAAAGACCCAGTACTTC. Full variable domain (rest looked up from reference TRBV28 and TRBJ2-5): DVKVTQSSRYLVKRTGEKVFLECVQDMDHENMFWYRQDPGLGLRLIYFSYDVKMKEKGDIPEGYSVSREKKERFSLILESASTNQTSMYLCASSFGKTQYFGPGTRLLVL.

The V call is TRBV5-1, the J call TRBJ1-2; D gene ambiguous. The CDR3 loop spans 13 amino acids. Germline-derived CDR1 and CDR2 are SGHRS and YFSETQ. Trimming removed 10 bases at V and 0 bases at J, with 13 bases between. The CDR3 is CAGSQDPNYGYTF. DNA of the CDR3: TGCGCCGGATCCCAGGACCCTAACTATGGCTACACCTTC.

The V gene is TRBV11-2, the J gene TRBJ2-2; 7 bases align to TRBD2. CDR1 and CDR2 from the germline V gene are SGHAT and FQNNGV. Trimming at V came to 6 bases and at J to 7 bases, leaving 17 bases not matched to a gene. This CDR3 spans 17 amino acids. Here the CDR3 DNA reads TGTGCCAGCAGTCGGGAAGGGGCGGGGGTTTTCATCGGGGAGCTGTTTTTT. Protein sequence: CASSREGAGVFIGELFF.

This chain links TRBV25-1 with TRBJ1-2; possible D gene TRBD1, 5 bases. The CDR3 consists of 17 residues. V dropped 0 bases and J dropped 1 base, with 15 bases sitting between them. The germline V gene has CDR1 MGHDK and CDR2 SYGVNS. CDR3 residues: CASSEYMAGPDNYGYTF. The CDR3 bases are TGTGCCAGCAGTGAATACATGGCAGGGCCTGATAACTATGGCTACACCTTC.

The CDR3 bases are TGCAGCGTTGTGGGGTGGGGGACAGGGGGCCATGAGCAGTTCTTC. This translates into CSVVGWGTGGHEQFF. This sequence joins TRBV29-1 and TRBJ2-1; 12 bases map to TRBD1. The germline CDR1 and CDR2 sequences are SQVTM and ANQGSEA. The CDR3 consists of 15 residues. Trimming took 4 bases from V and 8 from J; bases not matched to a gene: 9.

The chain is built from TRBV30 and TRBJ1-5, with a weak D call TRBD1 (5 bases). Germline V gene lookup returns CDR1 GTSNPN and CDR2 SVGIG (reference sequence). V was pared by 2 bases and J by 5 bases, with 10 bases between. The CDR3 is 13 amino acids. CDR3 bases: TGTGCCTGGAGTCAGGGTTCTGATCAGCCCCAGCATTTT. Translating gives CAWSQGSDQPQHF.

This chain links TRBV28 with TRBJ1-5; TRBD1 matches 10 bases. There are 14 residues in the CDR3. Per the germline V gene, CDR1 is MDHEN and CDR2 is SYDVKM. V lost 6 bases, J lost 5 bases, and 4 bases stayed unmatched. The CDR3 DNA follows: TGTGCCAGCAGAGGGACAGGGGTGCATCAGCCCCAGCATTTT. Its translation: CASRGTGVHQPQHF. Drawing the rest from reference TRBV28 and TRBJ1-5, the complete variable domain is DVKVTQSSRYLVKRTGEKVFLECVQDMDHENMFWYRQDPGLGLRLIYFSYDVKMKEKGDIPEGYSVSREKKERFSLILESASTNQTSMYLCASRGTGVHQPQHFGDGTRLSIL.

A single count supports this clone. CDR3: CASSGQGTDTQYF. The CDR3 DNA reads as TGTGCCAGCAGTGGCCAGGGCACAGATACGCAGTATTTT. The chain joins TRBV2 to TRBJ2-3; no firm D call. The length of the CDR3 is 13 residues. Germline V gene sequence: CDR1 SNHLY, CDR2 FYNNEI. V was shortened by 4 bases and J by 1 base, with 6 bases between the two germline ends. Variable domain in full (rest from reference TRBV2 and TRBJ2-3): EPEVTQTPSHQVTQMGQEVILRCVPISNHLYFYWYRQILGQKVEFLVSFYNNEISEKSEIFDDQFSVERPDGSNFTLKIRSTKLEDSAMYFCASSGQGTDTQYFGPGTRLTVL.

The chain uses TRBV5-4 and TRBJ2-3, with D possibly matching TRBD2 (5 bases). Germline CDR1 reads SGHNT; CDR2 reads YYREEE (reference sequence). CDR3 size: 15 residues. Trimming cost V 3 bases and J 0 bases, with 11 bases left between them. The CDR3 DNA sequence: TGTGCCAGCAGCTCGCGGGTAGCTAGCACAGATACGCAGTATTTT. Protein product: CASSSRVASTDTQYF. Filled out from reference TRBV5-4 and TRBJ2-3, the complete variable domain reads ETGVTQSPTHLIKTRGQQVTLRCSSQSGHNTVSWYQQALGQGPQFIFQYYREEENGRGNFPPRFSGLQFPNYSSELNVNALELDDSALYLCASSSRVASTDTQYFGPGTRLTVL.

DNA for the CDR3: TGCGCCAGCAGCCGGTGGGTGGGCCGGGGCACAGATACGCAGTATTTT. Its protein product is CASSRWVGRGTDTQYF. This chain joins TRBV5-1 and TRBJ2-3; D unresolved. In germline, CDR1 is SGHRS, CDR2 YFSETQ. V lost 4 bases and J 1 base, leaving 16 bases between the germline ends. The CDR3 runs to 16 residues.

This chain connects TRBV9 to TRBJ2-7, with D unresolved. Germline V CDR1 and CDR2: SGDLS, YYNGEE. The CDR3 extends over 14 amino acids. Trimming removed 4 bases from V and 2 bases from J, with 13 bases in between. CDR3 region: CASSPSGGTYEQYF. CDR3 DNA: TGTGCCAGCAGCCCCTCGGGCGGAACCTACGAGCAGTACTTC.